These 18 T cell receptor beta chains share one sample of origin, sequenced in a study of CD8+ T cells in alopecia areata. Extracted RNA was reverse transcribed into cDNA, the sequencing template. The method was immunoSEQ multiplex PCR; TCRdb's version includes in-frame clones alone and lacks a portion of them. The repertoire holds approximately 110,000 clones, around 53% seen once, with less than 15% in the top ten. Treatment denoted: oral pan-JAK inhibitor, 5-10 mg twice daily. This specimen was CD8+ T cells sorted from blood, taken at week 24, from a patient treated with tofacitinib. The receptors come from a human donor with alopecia areata.

The chain has TRBV27 and TRBJ2-2, with D uncertain. This CDR3 comprises 15 residues. V was cut by 1 base and J by 1 base, with 7 bases left in between. Per germline, CDR1 MNHEY and CDR2 SMNVEV (reference sequence). CDR3 coding DNA: TGTGCCAGCAGTTTATTCGCTAAGAACACCGGGGAGCTGTTTTTT. This encodes CASSLFAKNTGELFF.

The chain has TRBV7-8 and TRBJ2-5; D not certain. Germline-derived CDR1 and CDR2 are SGHVS and FQNEAQ. Trimming stripped 3 bases from V and 5 bases from J, with 4 bases between. This CDR3 contains 11 residues. The CDR3 DNA is TGTGCCAGCAGCTTGCAGGAGACCCAGTACTTC. Its protein is CASSLQETQYF.

Here the CDR3 reads CSLVDSHYGYTF. The DNA of the CDR3 is TGCAGCCTCGTGGACAGCCACTATGGCTACACCTTC. This chain uses TRBV29-1 with TRBJ1-2; D is perhaps TRBD1 (6 bases). Germline values: CDR1 SQVTM, CDR2 ANQGSEA. Trimming cost V 8 bases and J 3 bases, with 13 bases left between them. CDR3 length: 12 amino acids. The entire variable domain, with the rest obtained from reference TRBV29-1 and TRBJ1-2, is as follows: SAVISQKPSRDICQRGTSLTIQCQVDSQVTMMFWYRQQPGQSLTLIATANQGSEATYESGFVIDKFPISRPNLTFSTLTVSNMSPEDSSIYLCSLVDSHYGYTFGSGTRLTVV.

V gene TRBV30 combines with J gene TRBJ1-2, with a possible D match to TRBD1 (5 bases). The V and J ends lost 2 bases and 6 bases respectively, with 19 bases between them. This CDR3 has 15 amino acids. CDR1 is GTSNPN, CDR2 SVGIG, per germline (reference sequence). CDR3 sequence: CAWSTGAGTLDGYTF. In DNA form, the CDR3 reads TGTGCCTGGAGTACCGGGGCCGGGACGTTGGATGGCTACACCTTC.

The gene calls are TRBV6-5 and TRBJ1-6, with D maybe TRBD1 (6 bases). V was shortened by 6 bases and J by 9 bases, with 18 bases between the two germline ends. The germline CDR1 and CDR2 sequences are MNHEY and SVGAGI. CDR3 size: 15 residues. The CDR3 loop reads CASSTLQGIGSPLHF. CDR3 DNA sequence: TGTGCCAGCAGCACCCTACAGGGTATTGGTTCACCCCTCCACTTT.

This clone is medium-sized in the sample. The gene calls are TRBV6-4 and TRBJ2-1; tentatively, D is TRBD1 or TRBD2 (6 bases each). CDR3 size: 14 residues. CDR1 is MRHNA, CDR2 SNTAGT, per germline. The V end lost 0 bases, the J end lost 8 bases, and 11 bases lay between the germline ends. For the CDR3, the DNA is TGTGCCAGCAGTGACTCAGAGGGGGGCGATGAGCAGTTCTTC. Translation: CASSDSEGGDEQFF.

The chain links TRBV7-8 to TRBJ2-3; 7 positions agree with TRBD2. The CDR3 has 14 amino acids. The germline V gene encodes CDR1 SGHVS and CDR2 FQNEAQ. V gave up 3 bases and J gave up 2 bases; unmatched junction bases: 2. The CDR3: CASSLRESTDTQYF. CDR3 coding DNA: TGTGCCAGCAGCTTGCGGGAGTCCACAGATACGCAGTATTTT.

The chain joins TRBV5-1 to TRBJ1-1; TRBD1 matches at 7 bases. The CDR3 runs to 12 residues. Germline values: CDR1 SGHRS, CDR2 YFSETQ. Trimming removed 4 bases from V and 7 bases from J; junction bases left unmatched: 4. This chain's CDR3 is CASSPDRVEAFF. DNA of the CDR3: TGCGCCAGCAGCCCTGACAGGGTTGAAGCTTTCTTT.

The chain recombines TRBV11-2 with TRBJ2-2, with no clear D. The CDR3 has 14 residues. V dropped 1 base and J dropped 8 bases, with 11 bases sitting between them. Germline CDR1 is SGHAT and CDR2 is FQNNGV. This CDR3 reads CASSLVVGDGELFF. Here the CDR3 DNA reads TGTGCCAGCAGCTTAGTCGTTGGAGATGGGGAGCTGTTTTTT. The entire variable domain, with the rest obtained from reference TRBV11-2 and TRBJ2-2, is as follows: EAGVAQSPRYKIIEKRQSVAFWCNPISGHATLYWYQQILGQGPKLLIQFQNNGVVDDSQLPKDRFSAERLKGVDSTLKIQPAKLEDSAVYLCASSLVVGDGELFFGEGSRLTVL.

This clone was picked up a small number of times. The V call is TRBV19, the J call TRBJ2-1; TRBD1 matches 8 bases. Germline values: CDR1 LNHDA, CDR2 SQIVND (reference sequence). V gave up 1 base and J gave up 10 bases; unmatched junction bases: 9. This CDR3 region has 15 residues. The CDR3 DNA sequence: TGTGCCAGTAGTATAGCGAGGACAGGGATTCGCGAGCAGTTCTTC. Its translation: CASSIARTGIREQFF.

The genes are TRBV5-1 and TRBJ2-7, with 9 nucleotides matching TRBD2. CDR1 is SGHRS and CDR2 is YFSETQ in the germline V gene. V trimming: 3 bases; J trimming: 3 bases; junction bases outside the gene matches: 4. The CDR3 length is 14 residues. The CDR3 region is CASSYSGGLYEQYF. The CDR3, as DNA: TGCGCCAGCAGCTATAGCGGGGGCCTCTACGAGCAGTACTTC.

The chain employs TRBV6-1 and TRBJ2-6; TRBD1 might be the D (6 bases). Germline-derived CDR1 and CDR2 are MNHNS and SASEGT. CDR3 length equals 17 residues. V lost 4 bases to trimming and J lost 0 bases, with 13 bases between them. CDR3 in amino acids: CASSGRTANSGANVLTF. CDR3 coding DNA: TGTGCCAGCAGTGGACGGACAGCAAACTCTGGGGCCAACGTCCTGACTTTC.

J is TRBJ2-7 and V is TRBV30, with D unclear. Trimming cost V 0 bases and J 0 bases, with 6 bases left between them. The CDR3 length is 13 residues. Germline V gives CDR1 GTSNPN, CDR2 SVGIG (reference sequence). The CDR3 reads CAWSVRVSYEQYF. The CDR3 nucleotides are TGTGCCTGGAGTGTCCGGGTCTCCTACGAGCAGTACTTC.

V gene TRBV9 combines with J gene TRBJ1-2; the D gene is possibly TRBD1 (6 bases). V was shortened by 3 bases and J by 0 bases, with 15 bases between the two germline ends. This CDR3 region has 16 residues. The germline V gene has CDR1 SGDLS and CDR2 YYNGEE. CDR3 sequence: CASSGRTVDSNYGYTF. DNA for the CDR3: TGTGCCAGCAGCGGCAGGACAGTGGATTCTAACTATGGCTACACCTTC.

This chain links TRBV5-4 with TRBJ2-7; TRBD1 aligns across 8 bases. Unmatched junction bases numbered 6, after V lost 4 bases and J lost 3 bases. CDR3 length: 14 residues. Per the germline V gene, CDR1 is SGHNT and CDR2 is YYREEE (reference sequence). The CDR3 nucleotides read TGTGCCAGCAGCGCTTCCGGGACAGGCTACGAGCAGTACTTC. Translating gives CASSASGTGYEQYF.

J is TRBJ1-2 and V is TRBV2; D gene unclear. Germline-derived CDR1 and CDR2 are SNHLY and FYNNEI. This CDR3 has 12 residues. V was cut by 0 bases and J by 6 bases, with 5 bases left in between. The CDR3 reads CASSEALDGYTF. CDR3 sequence (DNA): TGTGCCAGCAGTGAAGCGCTGGATGGCTACACCTTC. The full variable domain, its missing parts supplied by reference TRBV2 and TRBJ1-2, is EPEVTQTPSHQVTQMGQEVILRCVPISNHLYFYWYRQILGQKVEFLVSFYNNEISEKSEIFDDQFSVERPDGSNFTLKIRSTKLEDSAMYFCASSEALDGYTFGSGTRLTVV.

J is TRBJ2-2 and V is TRBV2, with D possibly matching TRBD1 (6 bases). This CDR3 contains 17 residues. Between the trimmed V and J ends, which lost 6 bases and 1 base, there was a span of 18 bases. The germline V gene encodes CDR1 SNHLY and CDR2 FYNNEI. CDR3 nucleotide sequence: TGTGCCAGCAGCCATTCATTGGACAGTCTGAACACCGGGGAGCTGTTTTTT. Its protein is CASSHSLDSLNTGELFF. The variable domain in full, with the rest retrieved from reference TRBV2 and TRBJ2-2, is EPEVTQTPSHQVTQMGQEVILRCVPISNHLYFYWYRQILGQKVEFLVSFYNNEISEKSEIFDDQFSVERPDGSNFTLKIRSTKLEDSAMYFCASSHSLDSLNTGELFFGEGSRLTVL.

V is TRBV10-3 and J is TRBJ2-3, with TRBD1 matching 12 bases. The CDR3 is 15 amino acids. CDR1 and CDR2 from the germline V gene are ENHRY and SYGVKD. J lost 2 bases, V lost 10 bases, and 7 bases had no gene match. The CDR3 here is CATRGTGGLTDTQYF. In DNA form, the CDR3 reads TGTGCCACCCGCGGGACAGGGGGCCTCACAGATACGCAGTATTTT.